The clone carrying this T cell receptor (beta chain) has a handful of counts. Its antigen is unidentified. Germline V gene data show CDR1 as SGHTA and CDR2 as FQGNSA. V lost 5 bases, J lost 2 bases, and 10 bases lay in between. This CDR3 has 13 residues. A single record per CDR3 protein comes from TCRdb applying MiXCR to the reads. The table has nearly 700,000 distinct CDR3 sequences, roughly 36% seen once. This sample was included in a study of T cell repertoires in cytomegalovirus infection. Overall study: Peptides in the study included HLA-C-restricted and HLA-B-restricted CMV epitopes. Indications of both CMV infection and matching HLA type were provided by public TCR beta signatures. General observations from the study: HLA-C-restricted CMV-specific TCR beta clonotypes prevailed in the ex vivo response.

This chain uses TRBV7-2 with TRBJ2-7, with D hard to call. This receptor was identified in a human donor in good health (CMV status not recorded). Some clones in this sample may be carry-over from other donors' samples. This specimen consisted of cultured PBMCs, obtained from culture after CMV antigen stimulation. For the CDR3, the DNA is TGTGCCAGCAGCGTGGACGGTACCTACGAGCAGTACTTC. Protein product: CASSVDGTYEQYF.